Listed below are T cell receptor beta chains from one sample, sequenced in a study of T cell responses to AZD1222 COVID-19 vaccine. The assay was immunoSEQ multiplex PCR, and TCRdb's table has in-frame clones only and misses some. The sample gives some 99,000 clones, around 90% of which show up once; 7.5% is in the top ten. Sample: peripheral blood, taken on day 0 of AZD1222 vaccination. The receptor source for this set is an adult in good health. CDR3s include the opening cysteine and the closing phenylalanine or tryptophan. The D gene is left open where the match is weak. Not all rows give a size; the values are once, few, many and, for expanded clones, a class.

.,.,TRBJ1-3,TRBV5-4,CASSPTPVGNTIYF,TGTGCCAGCTCCCCCACCCCGGTTGGAAACACCATATATTTT
TRBD1,once,TRBJ1-5,TRBV29-1,CSVSQGGNQPQHF,TGCAGCGTCAGCCAGGGGGGCAATCAGCCCCAGCATTTT
.,few,TRBJ2-7,TRBV3-1/TRBV3-2,CASSQDTARPYEQYF,TGTGCCAGCAGCCAAGATACGGCGCGCCCCTACGAGCAGTACTTC
TRBD2,.,TRBJ2-2,TRBV5-1,CASSSRTSENTGELFF,TGCGCCAGCAGCTCCCGGACTAGCGAGAACACCGGGGAGCTGTTTTTT
.,.,TRBJ1-3,TRBV10-2,CASSESAGIYF,TGCGCCAGCAGTGAGTCGGCTGGCATATATTTT
TRBD2,.,TRBJ2-1,TRBV5-1,CASSYIAGALSEQFF,TGCGCCAGCAGCTACATAGCGGGGGCGCTATCAGAGCAGTTCTTC
.,.,TRBJ1-5,TRBV19,CASSIQGGQPQHF,TGTGCCAGTAGTATACAGGGCGGTCAGCCCCAGCATTTT
TRBD1,.,TRBJ1-2,TRBV9,CASSPGTATNYGYTF,TGTGCCAGCAGCCCCGGGACAGCTACAAACTATGGCTACACCTTC
.,few,TRBJ1-4,TRBV4-3,CASSQVRAAEKLFF,TGCGCCAGCAGCCAAGTACGAGCAGCGGAAAAACTGTTTTTT
.,.,TRBJ1-1,TRBV10-3,CAISRDLGTEAFF,TGTGCCATCAGCCGGGACTTGGGCACTGAAGCTTTCTTT
.,.,TRBJ1-1,TRBV6-2/TRBV6-3,CASSYTNTEAFF,TGTGCCAGCAGTTATACGAACACTGAAGCTTTCTTT
.,.,TRBJ2-1,TRBV5-4,CASSLGQGLYNEQFF,TGTGCCAGCAGCTTGGGACAGGGACTTTACAATGAGCAGTTCTTC
TRBD1,.,TRBJ2-7,TRBV27,CASAVQGAGTYEQYF,TGTGCCAGCGCCGTACAGGGGGCGGGAACCTACGAGCAGTACTTC
TRBD1,.,TRBJ2-5,TRBV27,CASSLGTGGQEAQYF,TGTGCCAGCAGTTTAGGGACAGGGGGCCAAGAGGCCCAGTACTTC
.,.,TRBJ2-3,TRBV3-1/TRBV3-2,CASSREGTDTQYF,TGTGCCAGCAGCCGGGAGGGCACAGATACGCAGTATTTT
TRBD2,.,TRBJ2-3,TRBV20-1,CSASGRENSITDTQYF,TGCAGTGCCAGTGGGCGGGAGAATTCGATCACAGATACGCAGTATTTT